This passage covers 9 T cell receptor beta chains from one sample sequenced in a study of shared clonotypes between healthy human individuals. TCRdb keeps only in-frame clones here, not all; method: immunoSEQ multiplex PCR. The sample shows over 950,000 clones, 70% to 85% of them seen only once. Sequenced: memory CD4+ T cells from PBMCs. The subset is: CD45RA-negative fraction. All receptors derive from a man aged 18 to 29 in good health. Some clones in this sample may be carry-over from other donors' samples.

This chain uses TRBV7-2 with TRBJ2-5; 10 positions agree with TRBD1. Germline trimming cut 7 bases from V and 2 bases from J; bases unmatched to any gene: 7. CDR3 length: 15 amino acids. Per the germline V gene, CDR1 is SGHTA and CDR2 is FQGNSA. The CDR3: CASILDRGPQETQYF. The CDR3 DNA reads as TGTGCCAGCATCCTAGACAGGGGGCCTCAAGAGACCCAGTACTTC.

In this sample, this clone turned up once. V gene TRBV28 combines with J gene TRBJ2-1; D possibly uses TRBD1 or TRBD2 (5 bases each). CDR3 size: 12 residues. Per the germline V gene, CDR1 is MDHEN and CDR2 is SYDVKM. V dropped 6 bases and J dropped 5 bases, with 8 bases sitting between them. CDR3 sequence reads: CASSLGHNEQFF. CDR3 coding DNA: TGTGCCAGCAGCCTGGGACACAATGAGCAGTTCTTC.

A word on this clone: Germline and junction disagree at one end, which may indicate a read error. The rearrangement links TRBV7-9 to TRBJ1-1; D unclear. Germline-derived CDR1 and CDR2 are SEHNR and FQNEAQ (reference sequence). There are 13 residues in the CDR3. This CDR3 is CASSLWRESEAFF. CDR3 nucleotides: TGCGCCAGCAGCTTATGGAGGGAATCTGAAGCTTTCTTT.

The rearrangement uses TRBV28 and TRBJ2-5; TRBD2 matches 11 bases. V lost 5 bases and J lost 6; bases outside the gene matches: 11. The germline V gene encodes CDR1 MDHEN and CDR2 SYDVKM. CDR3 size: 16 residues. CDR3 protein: CASSRGLAEPRKTQYF. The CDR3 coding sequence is TGTGCCAGCAGTAGGGGACTAGCGGAACCAAGAAAGACCCAGTACTTC. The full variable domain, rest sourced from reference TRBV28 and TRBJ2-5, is DVKVTQSSRYLVKRTGEKVFLECVQDMDHENMFWYRQDPGLGLRLIYFSYDVKMKEKGDIPEGYSVSREKKERFSLILESASTNQTSMYLCASSRGLAEPRKTQYFGPGTRLLVL.

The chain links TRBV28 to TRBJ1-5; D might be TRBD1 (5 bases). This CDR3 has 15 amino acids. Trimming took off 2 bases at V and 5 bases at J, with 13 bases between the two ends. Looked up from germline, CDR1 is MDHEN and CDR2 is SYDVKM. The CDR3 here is CASSLRRELHQPQHF. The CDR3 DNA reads TGTGCCAGCAGTTTACGCAGGGAGCTTCATCAGCCCCAGCATTTT. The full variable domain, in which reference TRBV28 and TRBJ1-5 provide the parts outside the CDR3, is DVKVTQSSRYLVKRTGEKVFLECVQDMDHENMFWYRQDPGLGLRLIYFSYDVKMKEKGDIPEGYSVSREKKERFSLILESASTNQTSMYLCASSLRRELHQPQHFGDGTRLSIL.

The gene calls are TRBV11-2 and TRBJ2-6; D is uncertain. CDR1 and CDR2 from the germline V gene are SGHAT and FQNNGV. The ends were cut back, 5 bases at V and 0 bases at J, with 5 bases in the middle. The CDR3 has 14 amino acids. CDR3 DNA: TGTGCCAGCAGCCACATCTCTGGGGCCAACGTCCTGACTTTC. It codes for CASSHISGANVLTF.

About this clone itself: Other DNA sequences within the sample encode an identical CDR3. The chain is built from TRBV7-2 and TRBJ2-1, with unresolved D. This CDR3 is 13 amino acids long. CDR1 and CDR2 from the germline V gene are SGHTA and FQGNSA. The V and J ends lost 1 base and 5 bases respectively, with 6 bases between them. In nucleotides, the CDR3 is TGTGCCAGCAGCTTAGGGCGACACAATGAGCAGTTCTTC. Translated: CASSLGRHNEQFF.

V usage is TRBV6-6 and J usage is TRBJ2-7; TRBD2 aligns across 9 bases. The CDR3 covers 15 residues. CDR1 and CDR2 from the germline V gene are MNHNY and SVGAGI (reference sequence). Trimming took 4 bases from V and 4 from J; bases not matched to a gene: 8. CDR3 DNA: TGTGCCAGCAGTTTCCGGGGACTAGCTCCGTACGAGCAGTACTTC. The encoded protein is CASSFRGLAPYEQYF.

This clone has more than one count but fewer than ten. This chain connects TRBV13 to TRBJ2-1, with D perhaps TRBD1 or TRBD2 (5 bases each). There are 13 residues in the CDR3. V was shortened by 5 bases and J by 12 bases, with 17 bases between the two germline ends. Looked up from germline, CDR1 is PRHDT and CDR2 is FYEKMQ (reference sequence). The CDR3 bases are TGTGCCAGCAGCGGAGAGGGCAGTAGGGGGCAGTTCTTC. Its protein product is CASSGEGSRGQFF.